The 18 T cell receptor beta chains below come from one sample, sequenced in a study of control samples from healthy donors and cancer patients. The assay was immunoSEQ multiplex PCR, and TCRdb's table has in-frame clones only and misses some. The data show some 120,000 clones, with more than 85% seen just once and over 2.5% held by the top ten. The specimen sequenced was blood. These receptors were collected from a man under 40 in good health.

This chain uses TRBV20-1 with TRBJ2-5; no reliable D call. Germline CDR1 reads DFQATT; CDR2 reads SNEGSKA (reference sequence). With 6 bases removed from V and 4 bases from J, the gap between germline ends came to 9 bases. The CDR3 is 11 amino acids. CDR3: CSASDRETQYF. CDR3 nucleotides: TGCAGTGCAAGCGATAGAGAGACCCAGTACTTC.

The chain employs TRBV24-1 and TRBJ1-5; 8 bases are a match to TRBD1. Germline V gives CDR1 KGHDR, CDR2 SFDVKD. The V and J ends lost 4 bases and 7 bases, in that order; junction bases with no gene match: 8. The CDR3 consists of 15 residues. CDR3 region: CATSERTGRKQPQHF. The DNA for the CDR3 is TGTGCCACCAGTGAGAGGACAGGGCGGAAACAGCCCCAGCATTTT.

The V gene is TRBV30, the J gene TRBJ1-6; 8 nucleotides align to TRBD1. Losses at the gene ends were 2 bases for V and 0 bases for J; bases not matched to a gene: 15. The CDR3 is 20 residues long. CDR1 is GTSNPN and CDR2 is SVGIG in the germline V gene (reference sequence). The CDR3 DNA reads as TGTGCCTGGAGTAGTTTTCTGACAGGGGCCTCAAGCTCCTATAATTCACCCCTCCACTTT. As protein: CAWSSFLTGASSSYNSPLHF.

This chain uses TRBV24-1 with TRBJ2-5; a weak D match, TRBD1 (6 bases). V was shortened by 4 bases and J by 3 bases, with 14 bases between the two germline ends. The CDR3 length is 15 residues. Germline loops: CDR1 KGHDR, CDR2 SFDVKD. CDR3 bases: TGTGCCACCAGTGACCACAACAGGGTTAAAGAGACCCAGTACTTC. Encoded protein: CATSDHNRVKETQYF.

Points on this clone: At one end, the junction sequence differs from germline, possibly due to a read error. The chain is built from TRBV19 and TRBJ1-1; D not resolved. The CDR3 has 15 residues. Germline assignment: CDR1 LNHDA and CDR2 SQIVND (reference sequence). The DNA of the CDR3 is TGTGCTAGTAGTCTCGGGCAGCAGGTTTACACTGAAGCTTTCTTT. Amino acids: CASSLGQQVYTEAFF. The full variable domain, its missing parts supplied by reference TRBV19 and TRBJ1-1, is DGGITQSPKYLFRKEGQNVTLSCEQNLNHDAMYWYRQDPGQGLRLIYYSQIVNDFQKGDIAEGYSVSREKKESFPLTVTSAQKNPTAFYLCASSLGQQVYTEAFFGQGTRLTVV.

The chain uses TRBV5-1 and TRBJ1-2, with a tentative D call TRBD1 (5 bases). The germline CDR1 and CDR2 sequences are SGHRS and YFSETQ. CDR3 length: 13 residues. The ends were cut back, 4 bases at V and 6 bases at J, with 13 bases in the middle. The CDR3 sequence: CASSEAGLDGYTF. CDR3 DNA: TGCGCCAGCAGCGAGGCAGGGTTGGATGGCTACACCTTC.

The rearrangement uses TRBV19 and TRBJ2-1; 7 bases are a match to TRBD2. CDR1 and CDR2 from the germline V gene are LNHDA and SQIVND (reference sequence). The CDR3 covers 13 residues. V dropped 6 bases and J dropped 6; count of bases not matched to a gene: 5. CDR3 protein: CASSSSGFNEQFF. In DNA form, the CDR3 reads TGTGCCAGTAGCAGTAGCGGGTTCAATGAGCAGTTCTTC.

This clone was found once. The CDR3 region is CASSSTGDPSQKNTEAFF. CDR3 sequence (DNA): TGTGCCAGCAGCTCGACAGGGGATCCCTCTCAAAAGAACACTGAAGCTTTCTTT. This chain links TRBV11-2 with TRBJ1-1, with 8 positions matching TRBD1. CDR3 length equals 18 residues. J gave up 1 base and V 4 bases, and 14 bases lay outside the gene matches. The germline V gene has CDR1 SGHAT and CDR2 FQNNGV.

The rearrangement joins TRBV10-3 to TRBJ1-6, with D perhaps TRBD1 (6 bases). Germline CDR1 and CDR2: ENHRY and SYGVKD. The CDR3 is 14 residues long. Trimming removed 6 bases at V and 7 bases at J, with 13 bases between. The CDR3 spells CAISTGLSNSPLHF. Written as DNA, the CDR3 is TGTGCCATCAGCACAGGGCTATCCAATTCACCCCTCCACTTT.

This clone was observed a handful of times. For the CDR3, the DNA is TGTGCCAGCAGCCGGACAGGCGGCGGGGTCTATGGCTACACCTTC. Encoded protein: CASSRTGGGVYGYTF. This chain joins TRBV5-4 and TRBJ1-2, with TRBD1 matching 7 bases. The germline CDR1 and CDR2 sequences are SGHNT and YYREEE (reference sequence). V lost 4 bases to trimming and J lost 4 bases; unmatched junction nucleotides: 10. The CDR3 is made up of 15 amino acids.

V is TRBV10-1 and J is TRBJ2-7; D call uncertain. Trimming took 8 bases from V and 9 from J, leaving 8 bases between them. The CDR3 sequence is 9 residues long. CDR1 and CDR2 from the germline V gene are WNHNN and SYGVQD (reference sequence). The DNA for the CDR3 is TGCGCCAGCCTTGGTTGGCAGTACTTC. It codes for CASLGWQYF.

The V and J genes are TRBV20-1 and TRBJ1-1; no firm D call. Trimming took 3 bases from V and 11 from J, leaving 19 bases between them. Germline V gene lookup returns CDR1 DFQATT and CDR2 SNEGSKA (reference sequence). The CDR3 loop spans 13 amino acids. CDR3 in amino acids: CSASLPGPDWAFF. CDR3 nucleotide sequence: TGCAGTGCTAGTTTACCAGGCCCCGACTGGGCTTTCTTT.

The chain uses TRBV7-9 and TRBJ2-1, with TRBD2 matching 11 bases. This CDR3 has 18 residues. Looked up from germline, CDR1 is SEHNR and CDR2 is FQNEAQ (reference sequence). The trim removed 5 bases at V and 7 bases at J, leaving 16 bases unmatched. The CDR3 loop is CASSLPIGSSGGQNEQFF. CDR3 nucleotide sequence: TGTGCCAGCAGCCTCCCTATCGGCTCTAGCGGGGGGCAGAATGAGCAGTTCTTC.

This clone is labeled medium-sized. The V gene is TRBV18, the J gene TRBJ2-2; D is ambiguous. The V end lost 0 bases, the J end lost 4 bases, and 6 bases lay between the germline ends. Germline V CDR1 and CDR2: KGHSH, LQKENI. The CDR3 has 14 amino acids. The CDR3 loop reads CASSPPGVTGELFF. CDR3 sequence (DNA): TGTGCCAGCTCACCACCTGGGGTCACCGGGGAGCTGTTTTTT.

The rearrangement joins TRBV19 to TRBJ2-3, with D perhaps TRBD1 or TRBD2 (5 bases each). The length of the CDR3 is 15 residues. Trimming pared 7 bases from V and 0 bases from J, leaving 14 bases between. Germline CDR1 is LNHDA and CDR2 is SQIVND (reference sequence). The chain's CDR3 is CASTGTATSTDTQYF. The CDR3 DNA follows: TGTGCCAGTACCGGGACGGCTACTAGCACAGATACGCAGTATTTT.

This chain connects TRBV14 to TRBJ2-2; TRBD2 might be the D (5 bases). Germline V gene lookup returns CDR1 SGHDN and CDR2 FVKESK. The CDR3 sequence is 12 residues long. The V end lost 5 bases, the J end lost 8 bases, and 9 bases lay between the germline ends. The CDR3 region is CASSAIAGELFF. The CDR3 DNA follows: TGTGCCAGCAGCGCGATAGCGGGGGAGCTGTTTTTT.

The genes are TRBV6-4 and TRBJ1-2, with a possible D match to TRBD1 (6 bases). The germline V and J ends were trimmed by 3 bases and 4 bases, with 12 bases remaining between them. Germline loops: CDR1 MRHNA, CDR2 SNTAGT. This CDR3 region has 14 residues. CDR3 nucleotide sequence: TGTGCCAGCAGTGAGGCAGGGGCCCTCTATGGCTACACCTTC. Encoded protein: CASSEAGALYGYTF.

This chain connects TRBV5-8 to TRBJ2-5; 10 nucleotides align to TRBD1. The CDR3 consists of 15 residues. V lost 5 bases and J lost 4; bases outside the gene matches: 8. The germline V gene has CDR1 SGHTS and CDR2 YDEGEE. The CDR3, as DNA: TGTGCCAGCAGGATCGGGACAGGGGTTGCAGAGACCCAGTACTTC. Protein: CASRIGTGVAETQYF.